This T cell receptor (beta chain) appears in the sequencing data of a study of blood T cell repertoires in COVID-19. Profiled with immunoSEQ multiplex PCR; TCRdb holds only in-frame clones, not every one. Here the sample spans some 33,000 clones, around 85% being singletons. Losses at the gene ends were 2 bases for V and 6 bases for J; bases not matched to a gene: 12. This CDR3 region has 18 residues. The germline CDR1 and CDR2 sequences are MDHEN and SYDVKM. The specimen sequenced was peripheral blood. The TCR comes from a human donor in a cohort sampled during active COVID-19. This chain joins TRBV28 and TRBJ2-2; 10 bases align to TRBD2. The CDR3: CASSLVSSGSIPPGELFF. The CDR3 coding sequence is TGTGCCAGCAGTTTAGTTTCTAGCGGGAGTATCCCCCCCGGGGAGCTGTTTTTT.